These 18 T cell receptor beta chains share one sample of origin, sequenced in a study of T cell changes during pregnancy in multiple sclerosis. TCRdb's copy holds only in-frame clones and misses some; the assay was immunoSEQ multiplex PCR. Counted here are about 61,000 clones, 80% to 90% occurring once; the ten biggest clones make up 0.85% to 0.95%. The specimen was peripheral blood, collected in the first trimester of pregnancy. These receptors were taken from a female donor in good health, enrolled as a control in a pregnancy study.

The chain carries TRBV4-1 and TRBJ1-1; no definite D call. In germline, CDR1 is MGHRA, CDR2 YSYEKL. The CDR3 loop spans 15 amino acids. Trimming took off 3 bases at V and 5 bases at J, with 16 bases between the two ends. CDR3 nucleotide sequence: TGCGCCAGCAGCCATGGAAAGGTCGGGGTGACTGAAGCTTTCTTT. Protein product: CASSHGKVGVTEAFF.

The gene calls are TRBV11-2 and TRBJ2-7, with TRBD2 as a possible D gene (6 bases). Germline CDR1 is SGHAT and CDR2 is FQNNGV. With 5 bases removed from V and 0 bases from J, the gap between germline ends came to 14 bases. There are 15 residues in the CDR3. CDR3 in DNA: TGTGCCAGCAGCCTCGCCCGGGGACTCTCCTACGAGCAGTACTTC. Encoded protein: CASSLARGLSYEQYF.

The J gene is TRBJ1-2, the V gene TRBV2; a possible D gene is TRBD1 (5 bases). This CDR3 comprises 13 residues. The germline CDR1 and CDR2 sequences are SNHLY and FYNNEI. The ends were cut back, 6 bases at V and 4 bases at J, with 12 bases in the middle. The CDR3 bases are TGTGCCAGCAGATTCGTCGGGGGCTATGGCTACACCTTC. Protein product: CASRFVGGYGYTF.

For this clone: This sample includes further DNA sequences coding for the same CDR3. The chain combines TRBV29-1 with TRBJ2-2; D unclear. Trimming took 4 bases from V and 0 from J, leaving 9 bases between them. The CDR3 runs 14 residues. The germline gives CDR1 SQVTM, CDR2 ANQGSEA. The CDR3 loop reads CSVVHPTNTGELFF. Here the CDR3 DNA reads TGCAGCGTTGTACACCCGACGAACACCGGGGAGCTGTTTTTT.

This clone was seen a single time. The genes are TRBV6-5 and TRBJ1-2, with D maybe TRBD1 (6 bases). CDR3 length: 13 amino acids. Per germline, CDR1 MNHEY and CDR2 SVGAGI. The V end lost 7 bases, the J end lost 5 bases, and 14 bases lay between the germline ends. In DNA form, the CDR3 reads TGTGCCAGCACTTCCGCAGGGGCGTATGGCTACACCTTC. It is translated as CASTSAGAYGYTF.

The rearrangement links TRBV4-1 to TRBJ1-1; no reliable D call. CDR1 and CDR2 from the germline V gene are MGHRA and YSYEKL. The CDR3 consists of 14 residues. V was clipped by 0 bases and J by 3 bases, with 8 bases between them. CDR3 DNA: TGCGCCAGCAGCCAAGATCCCGGGGACACTGAAGCTTTCTTT. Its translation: CASSQDPGDTEAFF.

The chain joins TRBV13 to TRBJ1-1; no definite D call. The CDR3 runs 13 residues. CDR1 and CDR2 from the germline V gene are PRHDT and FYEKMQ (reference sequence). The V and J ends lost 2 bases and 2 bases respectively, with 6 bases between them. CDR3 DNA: TGTGCCAGCAGCTTACAAATTAACACTGAAGCTTTCTTT. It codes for CASSLQINTEAFF.

DNA for the CDR3: TGTGCCTGGAGTGTACCACCTAGCGGGTCCGACGAGCAGTACTTC. The encoded protein is CAWSVPPSGSDEQYF. V is TRBV30 and J is TRBJ2-7; 8 bases are a match to TRBD2. The CDR3 extends over 15 amino acids. Germline V CDR1 and CDR2: GTSNPN, SVGIG (reference sequence). Trimming at V came to 0 bases and at J to 5 bases, leaving 9 bases not matched to a gene.

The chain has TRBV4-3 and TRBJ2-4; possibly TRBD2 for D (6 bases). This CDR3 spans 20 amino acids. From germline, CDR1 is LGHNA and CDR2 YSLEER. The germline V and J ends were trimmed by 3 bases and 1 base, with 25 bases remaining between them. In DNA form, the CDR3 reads TGCGCCAGCAGCCAGCGTAACGGGGGAGGTGGGGATTTGGCCAAAAACATTCAGTACTTC. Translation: CASSQRNGGGGDLAKNIQYF.

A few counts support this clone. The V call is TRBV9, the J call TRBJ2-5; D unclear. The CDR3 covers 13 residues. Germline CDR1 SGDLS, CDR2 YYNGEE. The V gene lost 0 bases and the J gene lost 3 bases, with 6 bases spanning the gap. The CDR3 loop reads CASSVGSEETQYF. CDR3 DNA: TGTGCCAGCAGCGTAGGGTCGGAAGAGACCCAGTACTTC.

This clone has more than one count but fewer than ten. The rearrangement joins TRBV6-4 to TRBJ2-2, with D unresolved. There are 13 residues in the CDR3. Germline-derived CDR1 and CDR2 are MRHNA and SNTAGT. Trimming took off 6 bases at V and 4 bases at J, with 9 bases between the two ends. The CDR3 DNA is TGTGCCAGCAGCCTGGAGAGCACCGGGGAGCTGTTTTTT. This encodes CASSLESTGELFF.

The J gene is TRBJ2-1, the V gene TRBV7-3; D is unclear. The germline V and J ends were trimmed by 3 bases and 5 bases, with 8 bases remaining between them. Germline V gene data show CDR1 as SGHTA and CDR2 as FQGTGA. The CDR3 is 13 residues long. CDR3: CASSFSSDNEQFF. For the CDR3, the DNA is TGTGCCAGCAGCTTCTCTTCTGACAATGAGCAGTTCTTC.

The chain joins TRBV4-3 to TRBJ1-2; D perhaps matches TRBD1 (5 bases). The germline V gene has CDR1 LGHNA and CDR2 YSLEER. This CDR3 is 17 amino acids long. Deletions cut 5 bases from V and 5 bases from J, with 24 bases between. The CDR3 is CASSGQRQRALFYGYTF. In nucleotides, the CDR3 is TGCGCCAGCAGCGGTCAGAGACAGCGCGCCCTTTTTTATGGCTACACCTTC.

The CDR3, as DNA: TGTGCCAGCAGCTTAGAGGGACAGCCTTTCTACGAGCAGTACTTC. Protein sequence: CASSLEGQPFYEQYF. This chain joins TRBV11-3 and TRBJ2-7; 7 nucleotides match TRBD1. Germline CDR1 SGHNT, CDR2 YENEEA. The CDR3 consists of 15 residues. With V trimmed by 0 bases and J by 3 bases, 5 bases remained unmatched. The entire variable domain, with the rest obtained from reference TRBV11-3 and TRBJ2-7, is as follows: EAGVVQSPRYKIIEKKQPVAFWCNPISGHNTLYWYLQNLGQGPELLIRYENEEAVDDSQLPKDRFSAERLKGVDSTLKIQPAELGDSAVYLCASSLEGQPFYEQYFGPGTRLTVT.

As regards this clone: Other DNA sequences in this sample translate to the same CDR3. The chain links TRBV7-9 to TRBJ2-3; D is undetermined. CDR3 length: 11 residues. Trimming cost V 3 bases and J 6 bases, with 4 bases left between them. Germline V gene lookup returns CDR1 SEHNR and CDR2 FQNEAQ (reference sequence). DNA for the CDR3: TGTGCCAGCAGCTTGAGTGATACGCAGTATTTT. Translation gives CASSLSDTQYF.

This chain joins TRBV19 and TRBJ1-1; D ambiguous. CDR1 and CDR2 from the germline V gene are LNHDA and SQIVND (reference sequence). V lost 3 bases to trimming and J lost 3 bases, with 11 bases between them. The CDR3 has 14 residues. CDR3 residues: CASSMGRSYTEAFF. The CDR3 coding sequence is TGTGCCAGTAGTATGGGCCGGTCCTACACTGAAGCTTTCTTT.

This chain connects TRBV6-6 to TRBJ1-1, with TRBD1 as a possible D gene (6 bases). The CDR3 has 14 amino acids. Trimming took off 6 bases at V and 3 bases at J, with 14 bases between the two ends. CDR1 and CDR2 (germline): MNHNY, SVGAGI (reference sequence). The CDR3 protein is CASSLRGRDTEAFF. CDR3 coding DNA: TGTGCCAGCAGCCTCAGGGGTAGGGACACTGAAGCTTTCTTT.

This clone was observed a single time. CDR3 sequence reads: CASSLDRGSTDTQYF. CDR3 nucleotides: TGCGCCAGCAGCTTGGACAGGGGAAGCACAGATACGCAGTATTTT. The genes are TRBV5-1 and TRBJ2-3; 7 bases line up with TRBD1. V lost 0 bases and J lost 0; bases outside the gene matches: 1. The V gene's germline CDR1 is SGHRS and CDR2 YFSETQ. This CDR3 comprises 15 residues.